This record covers a single T cell receptor beta chain. The protocol was immunoSEQ multiplex PCR, while the TCRdb copy is restricted to in-frame clones and leaves out a portion. The data show 57,000 or so clones, roughly nine tenths seen once. This specimen comes from a study of OX40 agonist ivuxolimab in advanced cancers. The CDR3 runs to 13 residues. Trimming left V 2 bases short and J 6 bases short, with 8 bases between. CDR1 and CDR2 (germline): SGHTA, FQGTGA. Sequencing used CD4+ or CD8+ T cells sorted from blood, obtained in a trial of the OX40 agonist ivuxolimab. The origin of this receptor is an adult with an advanced solid tumor such as melanoma, head and neck, liver or kidney cancer. The rearrangement links TRBV7-3 to TRBJ2-4; D is undetermined. The CDR3 loop reads CASSLDPSNIQYF. The CDR3 DNA sequence: TGTGCCAGCAGCTTAGACCCGTCAAACATTCAGTACTTC.